This T cell receptor (beta chain) was sequenced during a study of CD8+CD57+ T cells in acquired aplastic anemia. An expansion of CD8+CD57+ cells by flow cytometry had been shown in patients chosen for sequencing. Patients had undergone no therapy by the time their blood was sampled. For CDR3 and TCR beta VDJ profiling, genomic DNA was the template used. TCRdb itself ran the reads through MiXCR, one entry per CDR3 protein. The data contain 160,000 or so distinct CDR3 sequences, roughly 48% of them singletons. Regarding this clonotype: The junction differs from germline at one of its ends, possibly a read error.

The germline gives CDR1 SGHRS, CDR2 YFSETQ. CDR3 length: 14 residues. This clonotype was obtained from a human donor with aplastic anemia. The chain joins TRBV5-1 to TRBJ2-7; D gene ambiguous. The sequenced sample was sorted CD4+, CD8+, or CD8+CD57+ T cells (not recorded which) from PBMCs. As DNA, the CDR3 is TGCGCCAGCAGCTTGGCTGGCGGAACCTACGGGCAGTACTTC. Amino acids: CASSLAGGTYGQYF.